The 20 T cell receptor beta chains below come from one sample, sequenced in a study of cytomegalovirus exposure and HLA in healthy donors. The PCR was carried out with 60 Vbeta primers and 13 Jbeta primers. Sequencing was performed with immunoSEQ multiplex PCR; in TCRdb, only in-frame clones are kept and a portion is missing. The table has around 140,000 clones, 75% to 85% seen once; the top ten hold about 8.1%. Sequencing was performed on PBMCs. Receptors originate from a woman between 50 and 59 years old in good health and CMV-seropositive.

The chain joins TRBV7-2 to TRBJ2-3; 7 positions agree with TRBD2. The CDR3 is made up of 15 amino acids. V lost 0 bases and J lost 0; bases outside the gene matches: 0. Germline V gene sequence: CDR1 SGHTA, CDR2 FQGNSA. The chain's CDR3 is CASSLAGGSTDTQYF. The CDR3 DNA reads as TGTGCCAGCAGCTTAGCGGGGGGGAGCACAGATACGCAGTATTTT. Looking up the rest from reference TRBV7-2 and TRBJ2-3 gives the full variable domain: GAGVSQSPSNKVTEKGKDVELRCDPISGHTALYWYRQSLGQGLEFLIYFQGNSAPDKSGLPSDRFSAERTGGSVSTLTIQRTQQEDSAVYLCASSLAGGSTDTQYFGPGTRLTVL.

The chain recombines TRBV6-1 with TRBJ1-2; TRBD1 aligns across 7 bases. After removal of 4 bases from V and 5 bases from J, the junction contained 7 bases not matched to a gene. The CDR3 has 14 residues. Germline V CDR1 and CDR2: MNHNS, SASEGT. CDR3 DNA: TGTGCCAGCAGTGTAGAGGGGACAGATTATGGCTACACCTTC. It yields the protein CASSVEGTDYGYTF.

J is TRBJ2-2 and V is TRBV11-3, with D perhaps TRBD1 (6 bases). Trimming removed 5 bases at V and 0 bases at J, with 19 bases between. CDR3 length: 18 amino acids. The germline CDR1 and CDR2 sequences are SGHNT and YENEEA. This CDR3 is CASSAGAHRLTNTGELFF. The DNA for the CDR3 is TGTGCCAGCAGCGCAGGGGCTCATAGGTTAACGAACACCGGGGAGCTGTTTTTT.

This clone occurred a few times. The chain is built from TRBV9 and TRBJ1-1; D is ambiguous. V was trimmed by 5 bases and J by 1 base, leaving 9 bases between them. The CDR3 is 13 residues long. Germline V gene lookup returns CDR1 SGDLS and CDR2 YYNGEE. In DNA, the CDR3 is TGTGCCAGCAGTACCCAACAGAACACTGAAGCTTTCTTT. Translating gives CASSTQQNTEAFF.

The chain carries TRBV4-3 and TRBJ1-2; TRBD1 agrees at 10 bases. Germline loops: CDR1 LGHNA, CDR2 YSLEER. Trimming cost V 0 bases and J 7 bases; bases outside gene matches: 23. The CDR3 sequence is 21 residues long. The CDR3 coding sequence is TGCGCCAGCAGCCAAGAAGAGGGAGCCGGGGACAGGGGCTCTGGGCGTGGTGGCTACACCTTC. Translated: CASSQEEGAGDRGSGRGGYTF.

This clone was counted a single time. The chain employs TRBV2 and TRBJ1-4; no clear D gene. This CDR3 is 13 amino acids long. Trimming pared 6 bases from V and 5 bases from J, leaving 10 bases between. Looked up from germline, CDR1 is SNHLY and CDR2 is FYNNEI. In DNA, the CDR3 is TGTGCCAGCAGAGCCGGGAGGAATGAAAAACTGTTTTTT. As protein: CASRAGRNEKLFF.

This chain links TRBV9 with TRBJ2-1; TRBD2 matches 9 bases. The CDR3 runs to 16 residues. Germline assignment: CDR1 SGDLS and CDR2 YYNGEE. V dropped 3 bases and J dropped 1; count of bases not matched to a gene: 5. The CDR3 region has the DNA TGTGCCAGCAGCGCACTGACTAGCGGTTCCTACAATGAGCAGTTCTTC. It translates to CASSALTSGSYNEQFF. The complete variable domain, with remaining parts taken from reference TRBV9 and TRBJ2-1, reads DSGVTQTPKHLITATGQRVTLRCSPRSGDLSVYWYQQSLDQGLQFLIQYYNGEERAKGNILERFSAQQFPDLHSELNLSSLELGDSALYFCASSALTSGSYNEQFFGPGTRLTVL.

DNA for the CDR3: TGTGCCAGCAGCTTGGGAGGGACTGAAAACACTGAAGCTTTCTTT. Amino acids: CASSLGGTENTEAFF. The gene calls are TRBV5-4 and TRBJ1-1, with TRBD1 as a possible D gene (5 bases). The germline gives CDR1 SGHNT, CDR2 YYREEE (reference sequence). The CDR3 consists of 15 residues. V was pared by 0 bases and J by 2 bases, with 11 bases between.

This clone was recorded only once. The V call is TRBV5-1, the J call TRBJ2-5, with 7 bases that match TRBD2. The CDR3 contains 18 residues. The germline gives CDR1 SGHRS, CDR2 YFSETQ. V shed 3 bases and J 0 bases; nucleotides not matched to a gene: 14. CDR3 sequence (DNA): TGCGCCAGCAGCTCCCCAAGGGGCGGGAGTTTGTACCAAGAGACCCAGTACTTC. It translates to CASSSPRGGSLYQETQYF.

This rearrangement joins TRBV30 to TRBJ2-7; weak D call: TRBD2 (7 bases). This CDR3 spans 14 amino acids. V gave up 3 bases and J gave up 2 bases, with 14 bases separating them. CDR1 and CDR2 (germline): GTSNPN, SVGIG (reference sequence). The CDR3 is CAWRSRGPTYEQYF. CDR3 nucleotides: TGTGCCTGGAGGTCGCGGGGGCCTACCTACGAGCAGTACTTC.

The V gene is TRBV30, the J gene TRBJ1-5; tentative D call: TRBD1 (5 bases). This CDR3 is 15 amino acids long. Looked up from germline, CDR1 is GTSNPN and CDR2 is SVGIG (reference sequence). The V gene lost 0 bases and the J gene lost 7 bases, with 16 bases spanning the gap. CDR3 protein: CAWSVLGTTRQPQHF. Here the CDR3 DNA reads TGTGCCTGGAGTGTACTGGGGACTACCCGCCAGCCCCAGCATTTT.

This clone was detected only a few times. This chain joins TRBV5-1 and TRBJ1-2; a weak D match, TRBD1 (6 bases). This CDR3 is built from 17 residues. Germline V lookup: CDR1 SGHRS, CDR2 YFSETQ. The V and J ends lost 1 base and 0 bases respectively, with 16 bases between them. For the CDR3, the DNA is TGCGCCAGCAGCTTGAACGGAGCCAGGGGCTCTAACTATGGCTACACCTTC. It specifies CASSLNGARGSNYGYTF.

This chain joins TRBV25-1 and TRBJ2-3; 7 bases match TRBD2. From germline, CDR1 is MGHDK and CDR2 SYGVNS. V was pared by 3 bases and J by 1 base, with 10 bases of the junction left unmatched. This CDR3 comprises 17 residues. CDR3 nucleotides: TGTGCCAGCAGTGAGCCGGAGGGGAGGGACGGCACAGATACGCAGTATTTT. The encoded protein is CASSEPEGRDGTDTQYF. Supplemented by reference TRBV25-1 and TRBJ2-3, the full variable domain reads EADIYQTPRYLVIGTGKKITLECSQTMGHDKMYWYQQDPGMELHLIHYSYGVNSTEKGDLSSESTVSRIRTEHFPLTLESARPSHTSQYLCASSEPEGRDGTDTQYFGPGTRLTVL.

This clone appeared a single time. Its ends do not fully match the called genes, so a read error is possible. The chain employs TRBV6-5 and TRBJ1-2; maybe TRBD1 (6 bases). Germline-derived CDR1 and CDR2 are MNHEY and SVGAGI. The length of the CDR3 is 14 residues. The DNA of the CDR3 is TGTGCCAGCACTTACCAGGGGCACTCCTATGGCTACACCTTC. It translates to CASTYQGHSYGYTF.

The chain joins TRBV27 to TRBJ1-5, with TRBD1 identical over 10 bases. This CDR3 contains 15 residues. CDR1 is MNHEY, CDR2 SMNVEV, per germline (reference sequence). V shed 6 bases and J 2 bases; nucleotides not matched to a gene: 4. CDR3 amino acids: CASSRGTGGNQPQHF. As DNA, the CDR3 is TGTGCCAGCAGCCGGGGGACAGGGGGCAATCAGCCCCAGCATTTT.

CDR3 in amino acids: CASSGTSGLYEQYF. The CDR3, as DNA: TGTGCCAGCTCTGGGACTAGCGGGTTATACGAGCAGTACTTC. The rearrangement uses TRBV28 and TRBJ2-7, with 12 bases aligning to TRBD2. The germline V gene encodes CDR1 MDHEN and CDR2 SYDVKM. The CDR3 is 14 residues long. V lost 8 bases to trimming and J lost 4 bases; unmatched junction nucleotides: 6.

V gene TRBV9 combines with J gene TRBJ1-2; TRBD1 is a possible D gene (6 bases). Germline V gives CDR1 SGDLS, CDR2 YYNGEE. V lost 4 bases, J lost 2 bases, and 18 bases lay in between. The CDR3 is made up of 16 amino acids. The CDR3 region is CASSPNVGTRNYGYTF. CDR3 nucleotides: TGTGCCAGCAGCCCTAATGTCGGGACACGAAACTATGGCTACACCTTC. Using reference TRBV9 and TRBJ1-2 for the parts outside the CDR3, the full variable domain is DSGVTQTPKHLITATGQRVTLRCSPRSGDLSVYWYQQSLDQGLQFLIQYYNGEERAKGNILERFSAQQFPDLHSELNLSSLELGDSALYFCASSPNVGTRNYGYTFGSGTRLTVV.

As concerns this clone: Mismatch with germline at one junction end may stem from a read error. The chain carries TRBV15 and TRBJ2-5; 10 bases are a match to TRBD1. The J call is in doubt because the DNA end fits TRBJ2-7 better. Germline assignment: CDR1 LNHNV and CDR2 YYDKDF (reference sequence). This CDR3 is 16 amino acids long. The CDR3 reads CATSRDLTGGSNEQYF. Written as DNA, the CDR3 is TGTGCCACCAGCAGAGATTTGACAGGGGGCTCCAACGAGCAGTACTTC.

The V gene is TRBV18, the J gene TRBJ1-1, with D possibly TRBD1 on 5 matching bases. The V and J ends lost 4 bases and 2 bases respectively, with 14 bases between them. In germline, CDR1 is KGHSH, CDR2 LQKENI. CDR3 length: 15 amino acids. CDR3 in amino acids: CASSQNTGGNTEAFF. For the CDR3, the DNA is TGTGCCAGCTCACAAAACACCGGGGGAAACACTGAAGCTTTCTTT.

V usage is TRBV6-5 and J usage is TRBJ2-1; the match to TRBD2 covers 9 bases. Unmatched junction bases numbered 5, after V lost 6 bases and J lost 2 bases. The CDR3 is 15 residues long. Per germline, CDR1 MNHEY and CDR2 SVGAGI. DNA of the CDR3: TGTGCCAGCAGACAAGCGGGGGGAACCTACAATGAGCAGTTCTTC. It translates to CASRQAGGTYNEQFF.